The source of this T cell receptor beta chain is a study of human T cells and chemical hapten exposure. Study-wide results and limits: The number of TCRs over 1 in 1000 frequency stayed unchanged after DPC.

For the library, individual cDNA molecules each received unique molecular identifiers. The authors' processing: Sampled TCR counts reached a median of 95,638 per sample, with values ranging from 23,224 to 690,600. One entry per CDR3 protein results from TCRdb running MiXCR on the 5' RACE reads. The authors' filters were not applied to this entry. Counted here are roughly 81,000 distinct CDR3 sequences, roughly 8.4% occurring once; the ten biggest clones make up approximately 2.5%. Comments on this clonotype: Its antigen is undetermined.

CDR3 size: 13 residues. Trimming removed 0 bases at V and 5 bases at J, with 6 bases between. The germline V gene has CDR1 SEHNR and CDR2 FQNEAQ (reference sequence). Total RNA came from unfractionated whole blood. The chain joins TRBV7-9 to TRBJ2-3; no reliable D call. The TCR comes from a male donor in good health. The CDR3 here is CASSLAPEDTQYF. Written as DNA, the CDR3 is TGTGCCAGCAGCTTAGCGCCAGAAGATACGCAGTATTTT.